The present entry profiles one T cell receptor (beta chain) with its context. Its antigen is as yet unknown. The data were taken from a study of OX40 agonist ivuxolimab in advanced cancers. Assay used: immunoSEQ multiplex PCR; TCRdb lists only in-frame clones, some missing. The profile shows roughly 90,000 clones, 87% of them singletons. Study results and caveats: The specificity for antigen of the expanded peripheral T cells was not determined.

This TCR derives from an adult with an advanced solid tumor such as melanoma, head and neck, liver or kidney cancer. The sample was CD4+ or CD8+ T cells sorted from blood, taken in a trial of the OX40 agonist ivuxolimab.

CDR3 loop: CASSVDPGGMNTEAFF. In nucleotides, the CDR3 is TGTGCCAGCAGCGTAGATCCGGGGGGGATGAACACTGAAGCTTTCTTT. This rearrangement joins TRBV9 to TRBJ1-1; tentatively, D is TRBD1 (5 bases). Germline V gives CDR1 SGDLS, CDR2 YYNGEE. The CDR3 runs 16 residues. V was clipped by 0 bases and J by 0 bases, with 12 bases between them.